This T cell receptor (beta chain) was sequenced for a study of blood T cell repertoires in COVID-19. Study summary: COVID-19 samples collected from the United States, Italy and Spain covered acute and convalescent phases. The cDNA or gDNA used as material had been derived from T cells, B-cell-depleted T cells, or PBMCs.

Methods used by the authors: Reference gene primer amplification gave estimated nucleated cell counts. Generated by immunoSEQ multiplex PCR, the TCRdb table keeps only in-frame clones and is missing some. The DNA was the basis for D and trimming; V, J and clone size are from that table. The data show about 88,000 clones, around four fifths seen once. Sequenced input: peripheral blood. The clonotype was recovered from a human donor in a cohort sampled during active COVID-19.

Written as DNA, the CDR3 is TGTGCCAGCAGCCAAGATCTAAACCTAGGTTGGGAGCAGTACTTC. Protein product: CASSQDLNLGWEQYF. The V and J genes are TRBV3-1 (or the pseudogene TRBV3-2) and TRBJ2-7; D unresolved. CDR3 length equals 15 residues. Per the germline V gene, CDR1 is LGHDT and CDR2 is YNNKEL (reference sequence). The germline V and J ends were trimmed by 0 bases and 7 bases, with 16 bases remaining between them.